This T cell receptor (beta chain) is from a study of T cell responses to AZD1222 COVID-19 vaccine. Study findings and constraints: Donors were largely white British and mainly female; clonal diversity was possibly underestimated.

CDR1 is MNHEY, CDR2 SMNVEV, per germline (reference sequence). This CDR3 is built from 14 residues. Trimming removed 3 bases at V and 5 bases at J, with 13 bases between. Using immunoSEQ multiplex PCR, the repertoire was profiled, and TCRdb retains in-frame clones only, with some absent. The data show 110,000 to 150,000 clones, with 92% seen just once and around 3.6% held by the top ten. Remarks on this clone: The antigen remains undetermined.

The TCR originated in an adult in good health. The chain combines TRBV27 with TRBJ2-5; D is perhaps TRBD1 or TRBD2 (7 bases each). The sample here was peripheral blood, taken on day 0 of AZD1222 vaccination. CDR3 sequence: CASSFRGGRETQYF. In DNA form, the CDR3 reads TGTGCCAGCAGTTTCAGGGGGGGAAGGGAGACCCAGTACTTC.